The present T cell receptor beta chain was sequenced within a study of cytomegalovirus exposure and HLA in healthy donors. Study findings and constraints: A missense DCLRE1C variant was associated with V- and J-gene trimming of TCR beta chains in a later analysis, and an independent cohort replicated the association. Immune exposure information available was restricted to CMV serostatus. In a later analysis, TCR association rates varied by HLA locus: DRB1 most, HLA-C fewest.

The ends lost 4 bases at V and 5 bases at J; junction bases unmatched: 7. Germline V gene sequence: CDR1 SGHRS, CDR2 YFSETQ. This CDR3 has 15 residues. Each donor was healthy, and each was a bone marrow donor. 60 Vbeta and 13 Jbeta primers were used in PCR. Method: immunoSEQ multiplex PCR; TCRdb's copy keeps in-frame clones and lacks some. The sample totals about 50,000 clones; its top ten clones hold around 12%. Details on this clone: What it binds is unknown.

The source is a woman in her fifties or sixties in good health and CMV-seropositive. The chain combines TRBV5-1 with TRBJ2-2; 8 bases are shared with TRBD1. Sequencing was done on a sample of PBMCs. The CDR3 region has the DNA TGCGCCAGCAGCCCCACCCAGGGGGCAACCGGGGAGCTGTTTTTT. This translates into CASSPTQGATGELFF.